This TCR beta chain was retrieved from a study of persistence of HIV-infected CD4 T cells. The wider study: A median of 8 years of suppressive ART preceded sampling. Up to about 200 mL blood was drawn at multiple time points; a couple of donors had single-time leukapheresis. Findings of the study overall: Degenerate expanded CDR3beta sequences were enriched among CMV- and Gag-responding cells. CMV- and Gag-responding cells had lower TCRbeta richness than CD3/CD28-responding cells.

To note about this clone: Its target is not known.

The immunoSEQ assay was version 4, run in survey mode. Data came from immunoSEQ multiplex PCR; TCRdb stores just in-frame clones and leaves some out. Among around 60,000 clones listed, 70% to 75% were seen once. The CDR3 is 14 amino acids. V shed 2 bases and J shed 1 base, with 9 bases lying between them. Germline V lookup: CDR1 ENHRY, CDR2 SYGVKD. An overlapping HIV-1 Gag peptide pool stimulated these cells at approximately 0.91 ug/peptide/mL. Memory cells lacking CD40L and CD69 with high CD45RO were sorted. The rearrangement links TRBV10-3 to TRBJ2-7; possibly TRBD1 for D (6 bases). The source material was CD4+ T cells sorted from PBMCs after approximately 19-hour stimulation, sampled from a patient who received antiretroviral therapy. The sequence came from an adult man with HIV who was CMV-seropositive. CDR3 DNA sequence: TGTGCCATCAGTGAGCGGACAGTTTCCTACGAGCAGTACTTC. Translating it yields CAISERTVSYEQYF.